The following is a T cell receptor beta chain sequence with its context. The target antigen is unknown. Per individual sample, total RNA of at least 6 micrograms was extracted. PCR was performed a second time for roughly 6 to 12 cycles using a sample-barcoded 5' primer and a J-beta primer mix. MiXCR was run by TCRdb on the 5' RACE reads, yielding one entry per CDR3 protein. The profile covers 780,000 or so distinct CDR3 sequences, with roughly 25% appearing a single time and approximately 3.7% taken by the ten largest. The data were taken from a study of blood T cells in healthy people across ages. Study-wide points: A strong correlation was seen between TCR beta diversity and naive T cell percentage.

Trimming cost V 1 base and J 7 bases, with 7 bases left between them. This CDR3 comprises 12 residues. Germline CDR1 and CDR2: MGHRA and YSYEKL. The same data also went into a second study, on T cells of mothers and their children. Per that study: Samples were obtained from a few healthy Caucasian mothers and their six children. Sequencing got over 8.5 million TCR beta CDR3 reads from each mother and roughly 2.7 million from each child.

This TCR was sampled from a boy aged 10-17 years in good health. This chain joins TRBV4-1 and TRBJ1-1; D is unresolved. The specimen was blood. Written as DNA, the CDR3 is TGCGCCAGCAGCCAAGTTGGTGGTGAAGCTTTCTTT. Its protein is CASSQVGGEAFF.